A single sample is the source of the 32 T cell receptor beta chains below, sequenced in a study of Ad26.COV2.S vaccination and SARS-CoV-2 variants. Using immunoSEQ multiplex PCR, the repertoire was profiled, and TCRdb retains in-frame clones only, with some absent. The sample has hundreds of thousands of clones; about 90% are singletons. Source: peripheral blood, taken after recovery from COVID-19. All receptors derive from a human donor who had recovered from COVID-19.

This rearrangement joins TRBV19 to TRBJ1-1; D unresolved. CDR3 length: 14 residues. Germline V lookup: CDR1 LNHDA, CDR2 SQIVND (reference sequence). Trimming cost V 6 bases and J 3 bases, with 14 bases left between them. The CDR3 DNA reads as TGTGCCAGTAGAGACTACTACCTGGACACTGAAGCTTTCTTT. Residues: CASRDYYLDTEAFF.

The chain has TRBV2 and TRBJ1-5; 8 bases are a match to TRBD1. Germline CDR1 and CDR2: SNHLY and FYNNEI. The CDR3 totals 14 residues. Trimming took 7 bases from V and 6 from J; bases not matched to a gene: 8. CDR3 sequence (DNA): TGTGCCAGCAACCGACAGGGGCTAGGTCAGCCCCAGCATTTT. Residues: CASNRQGLGQPQHF.

The CDR3 region is CASTAQSSGNTIYF. CDR3 sequence (DNA): TGTGCCAGTACTGCCCAGAGCTCTGGAAACACCATATATTTT. The V call is TRBV19, the J call TRBJ1-3; the D is unclear. The V and J ends lost 7 bases and 0 bases respectively, with 10 bases between them. Germline CDR1 reads LNHDA; CDR2 reads SQIVND (reference sequence). This CDR3 region has 14 residues.

This sequence joins TRBV5-5 and TRBJ2-7; D perhaps matches TRBD1 (7 bases). This CDR3 spans 14 amino acids. Germline lookup yields CDR1 SGHKS and CDR2 YYEKEE (reference sequence). V was clipped by 0 bases and J by 6 bases, with 13 bases between them. CDR3 DNA: TGTGCCAGCAGCTTGGGTCAGGGGGGAACCGAGCAGTACTTC. Residues: CASSLGQGGTEQYF. The entire variable domain, with the rest obtained from reference TRBV5-5 and TRBJ2-7, is as follows: DAGVTQSPTHLIKTRGQQVTLRCSPISGHKSVSWYQQVLGQGPQFIFQYYEKEERGRGNFPDRFSARQFPNYSSELNVNALLLGDSALYLCASSLGQGGTEQYFGPGTRLTVT.

The rearrangement uses TRBV1 and TRBJ1-2; TRBD1 is the table's D call and was not checked against the DNA. TRBV1 is an annotated pseudogene. The CDR3 is 17 amino acids. The CDR3 here is CTSSQDDGQAYNYGYTF. CDR3 DNA: TGCACCAGCAGCCAGGATGATGGACAGGCCTATAACTATGGCTACACCTTC.

V and J are TRBV7-8 and TRBJ1-1; D gene unclear. The CDR3 covers 12 residues. Germline CDR1 reads SGHVS; CDR2 reads FQNEAQ. V was pared by 3 bases and J by 0 bases, with 2 bases between. The CDR3 protein is CASSFVNTEAFF. The CDR3 coding sequence is TGTGCCAGCAGCTTTGTGAACACTGAAGCTTTCTTT.

J is TRBJ1-6 and V is TRBV7-6; D unresolved. This CDR3 is 14 amino acids long. The V gene's germline CDR1 is SGHVS and CDR2 FNYEAQ. V was cut by 5 bases and J by 5 bases, with 10 bases left in between. CDR3 coding DNA: TGTGCCAGCAGCCTCTGGACGGATAATTCACCCCTCCACTTT. Amino acid sequence: CASSLWTDNSPLHF.

The chain links TRBV11-2 to TRBJ1-5; TRBD1 matches at 10 bases. The CDR3 totals 16 residues. With V trimmed by 0 bases and J by 6 bases, 5 bases remained unmatched. CDR1 is SGHAT and CDR2 is FQNNGV in the germline V gene. The CDR3 spells CASSLDVTGGGQPQHF. The CDR3 DNA follows: TGTGCCAGCAGCTTAGATGTGACAGGGGGCGGTCAGCCCCAGCATTTT.

The CDR3 is CASTSGPNSPLHF. The CDR3 nucleotides are TGTGCCAGCACCTCAGGACCTAATTCACCCCTCCACTTT. The chain employs TRBV5-5 and TRBJ1-6; no firm D call. The CDR3 has 13 residues. Trimming pared 6 bases from V and 6 bases from J, leaving 10 bases between. CDR1 is SGHKS, CDR2 YYEKEE, per germline (reference sequence). Looking up the rest from reference TRBV5-5 and TRBJ1-6 gives the full variable domain: DAGVTQSPTHLIKTRGQQVTLRCSPISGHKSVSWYQQVLGQGPQFIFQYYEKEERGRGNFPDRFSARQFPNYSSELNVNALLLGDSALYLCASTSGPNSPLHFGNGTRLTVT.

The chain is built from TRBV10-1 and TRBJ2-3; D unresolved. Germline V CDR1 and CDR2: WNHNN, SYGVQD (reference sequence). V lost 4 bases, J lost 2 bases, and 1 base lay in between. This CDR3 has 11 amino acids. CDR3 residues: CASSATDTQYF. CDR3 bases: TGCGCCAGCAGTGCCACAGATACGCAGTATTTT.

The chain joins TRBV28 to TRBJ1-1; 7 bases map to TRBD1. The CDR3 length is 14 residues. The V segment lost 7 bases and the J segment 0 bases; nucleotides outside the gene matches: 5. Looked up from germline, CDR1 is MDHEN and CDR2 is SYDVKM. This CDR3 reads CASTTGQVNTEAFF. Here the CDR3 DNA reads TGTGCCAGCACCACTGGACAGGTGAACACTGAAGCTTTCTTT.

This clone came up once. The rearrangement joins TRBV6-5 to TRBJ1-1; a weak D match, TRBD1 (5 bases). Germline V gene sequence: CDR1 MNHEY, CDR2 SVGAGI. CDR3 size: 13 residues. V was trimmed by 2 bases and J by 6 bases, leaving 10 bases between them. The CDR3 loop reads CASSYGAGAEAFF. The CDR3 DNA reads TGTGCCAGCAGTTACGGGGCGGGGGCTGAAGCTTTCTTT.

This sequence joins TRBV6-1 and TRBJ1-1; unclear D gene. The length of the CDR3 is 16 residues. Germline V gene data show CDR1 as MNHNS and CDR2 as SASEGT. The ends were cut back, 4 bases at V and 0 bases at J, with 15 bases in the middle. The CDR3 spells CASSAKLGVMNTEAFF. The CDR3 DNA reads TGTGCCAGCAGTGCCAAGCTCGGGGTGATGAACACTGAAGCTTTCTTT.

The chain recombines TRBV7-9 with TRBJ1-4; D unresolved. From germline, CDR1 is SEHNR and CDR2 FQNEAQ (reference sequence). Trimming took 3 bases from V and 0 from J, leaving 8 bases between them. The CDR3 is made up of 15 amino acids. The CDR3: CASSFDPATNEKLFF. The CDR3 DNA sequence: TGTGCCAGCAGCTTTGACCCTGCAACTAATGAAAAACTGTTTTTT.

This chain joins TRBV6-1 and TRBJ1-5; TRBD1 aligns across 7 bases. The CDR3 consists of 19 residues. Trimming cost V 3 bases and J 0 bases; bases outside gene matches: 14. Germline assignment: CDR1 MNHNS and CDR2 SASEGT. CDR3 loop: CASSDRGFSNRHSNQPQHF. CDR3 coding DNA: TGTGCCAGCAGTGACAGGGGGTTCTCGAATCGACATAGCAATCAGCCCCAGCATTTT.

The rearrangement joins TRBV7-3 to TRBJ1-2, with D possibly matching TRBD1 (5 bases). From germline, CDR1 is SGHTA and CDR2 FQGTGA. The CDR3 runs 13 residues. V lost 1 base and J 8 bases, leaving 11 bases between the germline ends. CDR3 in amino acids: CASSLKRGQGYTF. Written as DNA, the CDR3 is TGTGCCAGCAGCTTAAAGAGGGGCCAGGGCTACACCTTC.

V gene TRBV4-3 combines with J gene TRBJ2-3; 8 bases match TRBD2. The CDR3 covers 17 residues. The V gene's germline CDR1 is LGHNA and CDR2 YSLEER. The V gene end was trimmed by 4 bases and the J gene end by 3 bases; junction bases not matched to a gene: 12. Here the CDR3 DNA reads TGCGCCAGCAGCCCGAGACTCGGGGGGGCTAGGACAGATACGCAGTATTTT. The encoded protein is CASSPRLGGARTDTQYF.

The rearrangement links TRBV3-1 (or the pseudogene TRBV3-2) to TRBJ1-1; 7 bases are shared with TRBD1. The V gene end was trimmed by 6 bases and the J gene end by 1 base; junction bases not matched to a gene: 23. Germline-derived CDR1 and CDR2 are LGHDT and YNNKEL (reference sequence). The CDR3 runs 20 residues. CDR3 nucleotides: TGTGCCAGCAGGCCCCGTAGAGGGGGCTTCTCCCACTACCAGAACACTGAAGCTTTCTTT. It encodes CASRPRRGGFSHYQNTEAFF.

The chain is built from TRBV5-6 and TRBJ2-5; D gene ambiguous. Germline V CDR1 and CDR2: SGHDT, YYEEEE. The ends were cut back, 4 bases at V and 4 bases at J, with 11 bases in the middle. CDR3 length equals 13 residues. CDR3 DNA: TGTGCCAGCAGCGCCGGTTCAGGAGAGACCCAGTACTTC. Amino acids: CASSAGSGETQYF.

The chain is built from TRBV29-1 and TRBJ2-1; D is unresolved. Deletions cut 4 bases from V and 0 bases from J, with 19 bases between. Germline V gene data show CDR1 as SQVTM and CDR2 as ANQGSEA. CDR3 length: 17 amino acids. Here the CDR3 reads CSVVGSNGVSSYNEQFF. CDR3 nucleotides: TGCAGCGTTGTGGGGTCTAATGGGGTGAGCTCCTACAATGAGCAGTTCTTC.

V gene TRBV10-3 combines with J gene TRBJ1-1; D remains unclear. Trimming left V 4 bases short and J 0 bases short, with 6 bases between. This CDR3 has 13 amino acids. Germline assignment: CDR1 ENHRY and CDR2 SYGVKD. This CDR3 is CAISGTVNTEAFF. The CDR3 DNA follows: TGTGCCATCAGTGGGACGGTGAACACTGAAGCTTTCTTT.

This CDR3 is CASSLRHGSEAFF. In DNA form, the CDR3 reads TGTGCCAGCAGCCTTCGACATGGGTCGGAAGCTTTCTTT. The chain employs TRBV6-2 or TRBV6-3 and TRBJ1-1; D gene ambiguous. Trimming pared 6 bases from V and 8 bases from J, leaving 16 bases between. Germline CDR1 MNHEY, CDR2 SVGEGT. The CDR3 is 13 residues long.

The V call is TRBV19, the J call TRBJ2-5; 11 bases match TRBD2. CDR3 length equals 15 residues. V gave up 5 bases and J gave up 5 bases; unmatched junction bases: 7. Germline CDR1 reads LNHDA; CDR2 reads SQIVND (reference sequence). This CDR3 reads CASSPLAGGLETQYF. DNA for the CDR3: TGTGCCAGTAGTCCCCTAGCGGGGGGATTGGAGACCCAGTACTTC.

The V gene is TRBV5-1, the J gene TRBJ2-7; TRBD1 is a possible D gene (6 bases). The CDR3 is 16 residues long. Between the trimmed V and J ends, which lost 4 bases and 3 bases, there was a span of 20 bases. Germline assignment: CDR1 SGHRS and CDR2 YFSETQ. As DNA, the CDR3 is TGCGCCAGCAGCGTTACAGGGTCTGATCCCTACTACGAGCAGTACTTC. The encoded protein is CASSVTGSDPYYEQYF.

The chain joins TRBV4-1 to TRBJ1-5; D ambiguous. V gave up 1 base and J gave up 4 bases, with 11 bases separating them. The CDR3 spans 15 residues. The germline CDR1 and CDR2 sequences are MGHRA and YSYEKL. This CDR3 is CASSQGAGLNQPQHF. DNA for the CDR3: TGCGCCAGCAGCCAAGGGGCCGGGCTAAATCAGCCCCAGCATTTT.

The J gene is TRBJ2-7, the V gene TRBV6-5, with 13 nucleotides matching TRBD2. J lost 3 bases, V lost 2 bases, and 4 bases had no gene match. Germline-derived CDR1 and CDR2 are MNHEY and SVGAGI. This CDR3 region has 16 residues. CDR3 DNA: TGTGCCAGCAGTTACCCGACTAGCGGGGGGAGCTACGAGCAGTACTTC. Protein sequence: CASSYPTSGGSYEQYF.

This clone was recorded once. This chain links TRBV4-1 with TRBJ2-7; D ambiguous. The CDR3 runs 12 residues. Germline V lookup: CDR1 MGHRA, CDR2 YSYEKL. V lost 4 bases and J lost 0, with 4 bases in between. The CDR3 DNA sequence: TGCGCCAGCAGCCCAAACTCCTACGAGCAGTACTTC. Translated: CASSPNSYEQYF.

Notes on this clone: The germline gene is not matched at one end of the junction; a read error may be the cause. Other DNA sequences in the same sample also yield this CDR3. This chain links TRBV15 with TRBJ2-7, with D maybe TRBD2 (6 bases). The CDR3 contains 14 residues. Germline CDR1 LNHNV, CDR2 YYDKDF (reference sequence). The CDR3 DNA is TGTGCCACCAGTAGAGATCAACTTCGGGAGGAGCAGTACTTC. Its translation is CATSRDQLREEQYF.

The J gene is TRBJ1-2, the V gene TRBV3-1 (or the pseudogene TRBV3-2); TRBD1 matches 8 bases. J lost 7 bases, V lost 2 bases, and 18 bases had no gene match. Germline V CDR1 and CDR2: LGHDT, YNNKEL (reference sequence). This CDR3 contains 18 residues. CDR3 bases: TGTGCCAGCAGCCAAAAAGCCCCCAGGGGGCGGAAGCAAGGTGGCTACACCTTC. Translated, it gives CASSQKAPRGRKQGGYTF.

The chain's CDR3 is CASRLSGGATDTQYF. In nucleotides, the CDR3 is TGTGCCAGCAGGTTGAGCGGGGGGGCCACAGATACGCAGTATTTT. The chain carries TRBV5-4 and TRBJ2-3; 10 nucleotides agree with TRBD2. Trimming took 5 bases from V and 2 from J; bases not matched to a gene: 5. In germline, CDR1 is SGHNT, CDR2 YYREEE (reference sequence). The CDR3 runs to 15 residues.

This rearrangement joins TRBV27 to TRBJ2-2; D possibly corresponds to TRBD1 (6 bases). With 6 bases removed from V and 4 bases from J, the gap between germline ends came to 15 bases. This CDR3 is 15 amino acids long. CDR1 MNHEY and CDR2 SMNVEV come from the germline V gene (reference sequence). CDR3 in DNA: TGTGCCAGCAGAGGAGGACAGAGGCTCACCGGGGAGCTGTTTTTT. As protein: CASRGGQRLTGELFF.

This clone came up once. The sample holds other DNA sequences that translate to the same CDR3. The rearrangement links TRBV5-1 to TRBJ2-7, with D uncertain. V lost 2 bases and J 3 bases, leaving 9 bases between the germline ends. CDR3 size: 13 residues. Germline loops: CDR1 SGHRS, CDR2 YFSETQ. CDR3 protein: CASSLTGDYEQYF. The CDR3 coding sequence is TGCGCCAGCAGCTTAACCGGAGACTACGAGCAGTACTTC.